A single sample gave rise to the 26 T cell receptor beta chains below, sequenced in a study of shared clonotypes between healthy human individuals. Profiling relied on immunoSEQ multiplex PCR, and the TCRdb table lists in-frame clones only, not all of them. The data hold about 520,000 clones, with 81% observed a single time. Sequenced sample: PBMCs. The receptor source for this set is a woman aged 40 to 55 in good health. Some clones in this sample may be carry-over from other donors' samples.

The chain recombines TRBV10-2 with TRBJ2-7; D unresolved. The CDR3 length is 13 residues. Germline values: CDR1 WSHSY, CDR2 SAAADI. V was cut by 7 bases and J by 3 bases, with 13 bases left in between. This chain's CDR3 is CASMGTRSYEQYF. CDR3 nucleotide sequence: TGCGCCAGCATGGGCACCAGGAGCTACGAGCAGTACTTC.

A word on this clone: A read error may produce the germline difference seen at one junction end. The chain has TRBV18 and TRBJ2-7; 7 nucleotides line up with TRBD1. The V gene's germline CDR1 is KGHSH and CDR2 LQKENI. This CDR3 region has 14 residues. DNA for the CDR3: TGTGCCAGCTCCCCACAGGGGCATGGGTACGAGCAGTACTTC. Its protein product is CASSPQGHGYEQYF.

With respect to this clone: Since a far larger clone is one base different, this is likely a read error. This CDR3 is missing its conserved last phenylalanine or tryptophan, likely due to a read error. The chain carries TRBV18 and TRBJ1-2; D is unclear. With 6 bases removed from V and 4 bases from J, the gap between germline ends came to 18 bases. Per germline, CDR1 KGHSH and CDR2 LQKENI. CDR3 length equals 15 residues. The CDR3 DNA reads TGTGCCAGCTCTCAAACCCGGGAGACATCCTATGGCTACACCTCC. Residues: CASSQTRETSYGYTS.

Only one count was recorded for this clone. Given a much more abundant clone one base away, this may be a read error. The sample contains more than one DNA sequence encoding this CDR3. The chain recombines TRBV10-3 with TRBJ2-1; 10 bases are shared with TRBD2. The CDR3 totals 15 residues. Germline loops: CDR1 ENHRY, CDR2 SYGVKD. CDR3 DNA: TGCGCCATCAGGGAGCGGGAGGGTTCCTACAATGAGCAGTTCTTC. Translated: CAIREREGSYNEQFF.

The chain carries TRBV30 and TRBJ1-5; TRBD1 aligns across 8 bases. The CDR3 extends over 14 amino acids. Germline V gene data show CDR1 as GTSNPN and CDR2 as SVGIG (reference sequence). J lost 5 bases, V lost 1 base, and 4 bases had no gene match. CDR3 residues: CAWSGTGFHQPQHF. For the CDR3, the DNA is TGTGCCTGGAGTGGGACAGGGTTCCATCAGCCCCAGCATTTT.

The chain recombines TRBV19 with TRBJ2-7, with unresolved D. Germline loops: CDR1 LNHDA, CDR2 SQIVND (reference sequence). V lost 5 bases and J lost 3, with 14 bases in between. The CDR3 runs 14 residues. In nucleotides, the CDR3 is TGTGCCAGTAGTCAGAGCCCCGTTAACTACGAGCAGTACTTC. Encoded protein: CASSQSPVNYEQYF.

In regard to this clone: This likely traces to a read error, being one base from a far larger clone. Other DNA sequences within the sample encode an identical CDR3. The V call is TRBV19, the J call TRBJ2-5; no clear D gene. Per the germline V gene, CDR1 is LNHDA and CDR2 is SQIVND (reference sequence). This CDR3 region has 13 residues. V lost 7 bases, J lost 8 bases, and 17 bases lay in between. The CDR3 DNA reads TGTGCCAGTACCGATGTCCCAGGAGAAACCCAGTACTTC. It codes for CASTDVPGETQYF. Full variable domain (outside the CDR3, taken from reference TRBV19 and TRBJ2-5): DGGITQSPKYLFRKEGQNVTLSCEQNLNHDAMYWYRQDPGQGLRLIYYSQIVNDFQKGDIAEGYSVSREKKESFPLTVTSAQKNPTAFYLCASTDVPGETQYFGPGTRLLVL.

Many counts were recorded for this clone. Other DNA sequences of this sample code for an identical CDR3. The chain joins TRBV5-1 to TRBJ2-7, with D unclear. Germline V gives CDR1 SGHRS, CDR2 YFSETQ. Trimming pared 4 bases from V and 5 bases from J, leaving 13 bases between. The CDR3 runs 13 residues. The CDR3, as DNA: TGCGCCAGCAGCAACCCTTCAGGAGACGAGCAGTACTTC. As protein: CASSNPSGDEQYF.

J is TRBJ1-5 and V is TRBV28, with a possible D match to TRBD1 (5 bases). V lost 4 bases and J lost 5, with 21 bases in between. The CDR3 loop spans 17 amino acids. Germline V gene lookup returns CDR1 MDHEN and CDR2 SYDVKM. This CDR3 is CASSSLTGSVSHQPQHF. The CDR3 DNA follows: TGTGCCAGCAGTTCGCTAACAGGCTCTGTCTCCCATCAGCCCCAGCATTTT.

This chain connects TRBV18 to TRBJ2-7; unclear D gene. V lost 6 bases and J lost 6, with 12 bases in between. This CDR3 region has 12 residues. Per germline, CDR1 KGHSH and CDR2 LQKENI. Written as DNA, the CDR3 is TGTGCCAGCTCCCCTTCGACCGGCGAGCAGTACTTC. This translates into CASSPSTGEQYF.

The V call is TRBV10-2, the J call TRBJ2-1; a possible D gene is TRBD2 (5 bases). Germline V CDR1 and CDR2: WSHSY, SAAADI. The ends were cut back, 8 bases at V and 0 bases at J, with 11 bases in the middle. This CDR3 spans 14 amino acids. In DNA, the CDR3 is TGCGCCAGCTATCCGGGGTACTCCTACAATGAGCAGTTCTTC. It encodes CASYPGYSYNEQFF.

This rearrangement joins TRBV5-1 to TRBJ2-3; no firm D call. Germline V CDR1 and CDR2: SGHRS, YFSETQ. V was pared by 0 bases and J by 4 bases, with 12 bases between. The CDR3 contains 15 residues. CDR3 loop: CASSLVTRWADTQYF. The DNA for the CDR3 is TGCGCCAGCAGCTTGGTGACAAGATGGGCAGATACGCAGTATTTT.

Remarks on this clone: This may come from a read error, since a much larger clone is one base off. The CDR3 DNA sequence: TGCGCCAGCAGCTTGGTTTCGGGAGTGGTGTACGAGCAGTACTTC. It translates to CASSLVSGVVYEQYF. The chain employs TRBV5-1 and TRBJ2-7; D may be TRBD2 (6 bases). CDR1 SGHRS and CDR2 YFSETQ come from the germline V gene. CDR3 length: 15 residues. V was shortened by 0 bases and J by 4 bases, with 14 bases between the two germline ends.

The chain is built from TRBV2 and TRBJ2-7; 10 bases map to TRBD1. CDR1 SNHLY and CDR2 FYNNEI come from the germline V gene. The CDR3 totals 15 residues. V trimming: 8 bases; J trimming: 3 bases; junction bases outside the gene matches: 10. The CDR3 loop reads CASGQGGPSFYEQYF. CDR3 bases: TGTGCCAGCGGACAGGGGGGGCCCTCTTTCTACGAGCAGTACTTC.

J is TRBJ1-1 and V is TRBV28; D ambiguous. V was clipped by 2 bases and J by 9 bases, with 10 bases between them. This CDR3 has 12 amino acids. Germline values: CDR1 MDHEN, CDR2 SYDVKM. In DNA form, the CDR3 reads TGTGCCAGCAGTTTAAAGAGTACTAAAGCTTTCTTT. This sequence encodes CASSLKSTKAFF.

This sequence joins TRBV28 and TRBJ2-3; the match to TRBD2 covers 10 bases. The V gene's germline CDR1 is MDHEN and CDR2 SYDVKM. The V and J ends lost 7 bases and 0 bases, in that order; junction bases with no gene match: 4. This CDR3 contains 15 residues. The CDR3 nucleotides are TGTGCCAGCAAGGAGACTAGCGGGAGCACAGATACGCAGTATTTT. Its translation: CASKETSGSTDTQYF.

The chain recombines TRBV9 with TRBJ1-2; D remains unclear. In germline, CDR1 is SGDLS, CDR2 YYNGEE. V dropped 0 bases and J dropped 4 bases, with 13 bases sitting between them. The CDR3 totals 15 residues. The CDR3 reads CASSVGASSLYGYTF. Written as DNA, the CDR3 is TGTGCCAGCAGCGTAGGGGCCAGCTCCCTCTATGGCTACACCTTC.

The J gene is TRBJ2-1, the V gene TRBV4-2; 9 positions agree with TRBD2. Germline CDR1 reads LGHNA; CDR2 reads YNFKEQ. The V and J ends lost 0 bases and 9 bases, in that order; junction bases with no gene match: 6. This CDR3 has 15 amino acids. This chain's CDR3 is CASSQDAGGPFEQFF. The CDR3, as DNA: TGTGCCAGCAGCCAAGATGCGGGAGGGCCGTTTGAGCAGTTCTTC.

The chain recombines TRBV30 with TRBJ2-1; D not resolved. The CDR3 sequence is 14 residues long. The germline V gene has CDR1 GTSNPN and CDR2 SVGIG (reference sequence). The ends were cut back, 0 bases at V and 0 bases at J, with 6 bases in the middle. This CDR3 is CAWSVSSSYNEQFF. The CDR3 DNA sequence: TGTGCCTGGAGTGTGTCGAGCTCCTACAATGAGCAGTTCTTC.

The chain combines TRBV5-4 with TRBJ1-2; D might be TRBD1 (5 bases). Trimming left V 2 bases short and J 8 bases short, with 16 bases between. This CDR3 comprises 14 residues. Germline assignment: CDR1 SGHNT and CDR2 YYREEE (reference sequence). This CDR3 is CASSLGQGVFGYTF. The CDR3 DNA is TGTGCCAGCAGCTTAGGGCAGGGAGTATTCGGCTACACCTTC.

Points on this clone: This likely traces to a read error, being one base from a far larger clone. In the same sample, other DNA sequences code for this CDR3. The rearrangement uses TRBV6-1 and TRBJ2-7; 7 nucleotides align to TRBD2. This CDR3 comprises 14 residues. From germline, CDR1 is MNHNS and CDR2 SASEGT. The CDR3 sequence is CASLGLSDSYEQYF. The CDR3 DNA reads TGCGCCAGCCTGGGACTATCCGACTCCTACGAGCAGTACTTC.

This chain uses TRBV30 with TRBJ2-5; D possibly uses TRBD1 or TRBD2 (7 bases each). Between the trimmed V and J ends, which lost 0 bases and 2 bases, there was a span of 25 bases. Germline V lookup: CDR1 GTSNPN, CDR2 SVGIG (reference sequence). CDR3 length: 19 amino acids. The DNA for the CDR3 is TGTGCCTGGAGTGTAACGACAGGGAGGGTAGTTTGGGGGCAAGAGACCCAGTACTTC. Translating it yields CAWSVTTGRVVWGQETQYF.

This clone has a count of ten or more. The chain recombines TRBV5-4 with TRBJ2-2; TRBD2 might be the D (7 bases). This CDR3 spans 15 amino acids. Germline CDR1 SGHNT, CDR2 YYREEE (reference sequence). The ends were cut back, 5 bases at V and 8 bases at J, with 19 bases in the middle. Here the CDR3 DNA reads TGTGCCAGCAGGCCCGGCCGGGGGGCCGGGGGGGAGCTGTTTTTT. This encodes CASRPGRGAGGELFF.

Of note for this clone: A far larger clone is a single base away, which makes a read error likely. The chain joins TRBV10-3 to TRBJ1-4; D not certain. V gave up 5 bases and J gave up 7 bases, with 14 bases separating them. CDR3 size: 14 residues. CDR1 and CDR2 from the germline V gene are ENHRY and SYGVKD. The CDR3 sequence: CAISTLPMGEKLFF. DNA of the CDR3: TGTGCCATCAGTACTCTACCTATGGGTGAAAAACTGTTTTTT.

This chain links TRBV28 with TRBJ1-5; 7 nucleotides match TRBD1. J gave up 0 bases and V 7 bases, and 9 bases lay outside the gene matches. The CDR3 extends over 16 amino acids. Germline V gives CDR1 MDHEN, CDR2 SYDVKM. The CDR3 DNA sequence: TGTGCCAGCAAGCTATGGACAGGAGATAGCAATCAGCCCCAGCATTTT. It encodes CASKLWTGDSNQPQHF.

This chain uses TRBV11-3 with TRBJ1-2; D is uncertain. Germline V gene data show CDR1 as SGHNT and CDR2 as YENEEA. The V gene lost 4 bases and the J gene lost 2 bases, with 11 bases spanning the gap. The CDR3 totals 14 residues. The DNA of the CDR3 is TGTGCCAGCAGCTCAAATCCGGGAAACTATGGCTACACCTTC. Residues: CASSSNPGNYGYTF.